This T cell receptor beta chain was observed in a study of tumor and adjacent non-tumor tissue in lung cancer. Study-wide context: There were around 11 adenocarcinoma, 2 squamous cell carcinoma and 1 small cell lung cancer cases. Regarding the study as a whole: In normal lung, the top 100 clones were significantly more dominant than in tumor. Tumor tissue had significantly higher TCR diversity than normal lung.

Germline V gene lookup returns CDR1 MDHEN and CDR2 SYDVKM. The CDR3 extends over 14 amino acids. RNA was extracted from bulk tissue without any cell sorting. The normal lung tissue was taken more than 3 cm from the tumor edge. About this clonotype: Its antigen is undetermined. At one end, the junction sequence differs from germline, possibly due to a read error.

A modified ARM-PCR protocol with three rounds of nested PCR amplified TCRbeta. TCRdb analysed the multiplex PCR reads with MiXCR anew, one entry per CDR3 protein. In the table there are over 80,000 distinct CDR3 sequences, around 80% of which are singletons. J is TRBJ2-7 and V is TRBV28; 9 bases map to TRBD2. The TCR was taken from a woman in her 50s with non-small cell lung cancer. The source material was distant non-tumor lung tissue. DNA for the CDR3: TGTGCCAGCAGTCTGACTAGCGGACACTACGAGCAGTATTTC. Its protein is CASSLTSGHYEQYF.